Included here is one T cell receptor (beta chain) sequence, with context. These data are taken from a study of blood T cell repertoires in COVID-19. TCRdb's copy holds only in-frame clones and misses some; the assay was immunoSEQ multiplex PCR. Among around 300,000 clones listed, 80% to 90% were seen once. The sequencing input was peripheral blood. This sequence originates from a woman in her seventies with acute or convalescent COVID-19.

The DNA for the CDR3 is TGCGCCAGCAGCCAAGAGAGTGAAAGCAATCAGCCCCAGCATTTT. This encodes CASSQESESNQPQHF. V and J are TRBV4-1 and TRBJ1-5, with D unclear. The CDR3 contains 15 residues. Trimming pared 0 bases from V and 1 base from J, leaving 7 bases between. Germline assignment: CDR1 MGHRA and CDR2 YSYEKL.